This T cell receptor (beta chain) was sequenced in a study of T cells in Graves' hyperthyroidism and ophthalmopathy. V trimming: 1 base; J trimming: 0 bases; junction bases outside the gene matches: 6. The CDR3 is 18 amino acids. Germline CDR1 is LNHNV and CDR2 is YYDKDF (reference sequence). The study based diagnoses on clinical symptoms, serum thyroxine and TRAb, thyroid ultrasound and orbital computed tomography. RNA transcripts were the template for amplifying TCR beta CDR3 regions. The primer set for the first-round RT-PCR of the TCR CDR3 was HTBI. Each CDR3 protein gets one entry after TCRdb re-called the multiplex PCR reads with MiXCR. This repertoire shows 200,000 to 250,000 distinct CDR3 sequences, roughly 18% found once; its top ten account for around 43%. This clonotype occurred many times.

Sequencing was done on a sample of blood. The rearrangement joins TRBV15 to TRBJ2-3; 11 positions agree with TRBD2. This sequence originates from a man aged 35 to 55 with Graves' hyperthyroidism. The CDR3 is CATSRASTSGASTDTQYF. CDR3 DNA: TGTGCCACCAGCAGAGCCTCGACTAGCGGGGCGAGCACAGATACGCAGTATTTT.